Following are 30 T cell receptor beta chains from one sample sequenced in a study of cytomegalovirus exposure and HLA in healthy donors. With 60 Vbeta and 13 Jbeta primers, the PCR was carried out. The data were produced by immunoSEQ multiplex PCR, yet TCRdb's version contains in-frame clones alone and is incomplete. The data hold around 110,000 clones, with about 80% observed a single time. Sequencing used PBMCs. All receptors derive from a man under 40 in good health and CMV-seropositive.

V usage is TRBV6-1 and J usage is TRBJ2-1, with D possibly being TRBD2 (6 bases). The V end lost 6 bases, the J end lost 0 bases, and 12 bases lay between the germline ends. The germline V gene has CDR1 MNHNS and CDR2 SASEGT. The CDR3 is made up of 15 amino acids. CDR3 residues: CASRLAASSYNEQFF. The DNA for the CDR3 is TGTGCCAGCAGACTAGCTGCTAGCTCCTACAATGAGCAGTTCTTC.

This clone showed up just once. V gene TRBV4-1 combines with J gene TRBJ2-2, with a weak D call TRBD1 (6 bases). The germline gives CDR1 MGHRA, CDR2 YSYEKL. Trimming stripped 1 base from V and 6 bases from J, with 15 bases between. There are 16 residues in the CDR3. In DNA form, the CDR3 reads TGCGCCAGCAGCCAAGTACAGGGTTCGATAGCCGGGGAGCTGTTTTTT. As protein: CASSQVQGSIAGELFF.

The chain employs TRBV5-4 and TRBJ1-4, with D possibly being TRBD1 (5 bases). CDR3 length: 13 residues. The V end lost 4 bases, the J end lost 6 bases, and 10 bases lay between the germline ends. Per the germline V gene, CDR1 is SGHNT and CDR2 is YYREEE (reference sequence). This chain's CDR3 is CASSPWGDEKLFF. CDR3 DNA: TGTGCCAGCAGCCCTTGGGGGGATGAAAAACTGTTTTTT.

The chain couples TRBV7-9 to TRBJ1-1; 10 bases agree with TRBD1. The germline V gene has CDR1 SEHNR and CDR2 FQNEAQ (reference sequence). Trimming cost V 5 bases and J 4 bases; bases outside gene matches: 7. The CDR3 runs to 15 residues. CDR3: CASSTGQGVSTEAFF. As DNA, the CDR3 is TGTGCCAGCAGCACCGGACAGGGGGTCTCCACTGAAGCTTTCTTT. Complete variable domain (other parts from reference TRBV7-9 and TRBJ1-1): DTGVSQNPRHKITKRGQNVTFRCDPISEHNRLYWYRQTLGQGPEFLTYFQNEAQLEKSRLLSDRFSAERPKGSFSTLEIQRTEQGDSAMYLCASSTGQGVSTEAFFGQGTRLTVV.

The genes are TRBV27 and TRBJ2-3; D is perhaps TRBD2 (5 bases). Germline V lookup: CDR1 MNHEY, CDR2 SMNVEV (reference sequence). V lost 7 bases and J lost 1, with 9 bases in between. CDR3 length equals 13 residues. CDR3 loop: CASTLDGTDTQYF. The CDR3 nucleotides read TGTGCCAGCACACTAGATGGCACAGATACGCAGTATTTT.

The chain uses TRBV2 and TRBJ2-7; the D gene is possibly TRBD2 (6 bases). V was trimmed by 7 bases and J by 3 bases, leaving 22 bases between them. Germline V gene data show CDR1 as SNHLY and CDR2 as FYNNEI. This CDR3 contains 16 residues. The CDR3, as DNA: TGTGCCAGCATAGGGGAGTCGACCGGGAGTGGCTACGAGCAGTACTTC. This gives the protein CASIGESTGSGYEQYF.

The chain is built from TRBV5-8 and TRBJ2-2, with 10 positions matching TRBD1. Germline V gives CDR1 SGHTS, CDR2 YDEGEE. Trimming removed 4 bases from V and 8 bases from J; junction bases left unmatched: 8. The CDR3 runs to 15 residues. The CDR3 loop reads CASSGRQGALGELFF. The CDR3 coding sequence is TGTGCCAGCAGCGGAAGACAGGGGGCGCTTGGGGAGCTGTTTTTT. Looking up the rest from reference TRBV5-8 and TRBJ2-2 gives the full variable domain: EAGVTQSPTHLIKTRGQQATLRCSPISGHTSVYWYQQALGLGLQFLLWYDEGEERNRGNFPPRFSGRQFPNYSSELNVNALELEDSALYLCASSGRQGALGELFFGEGSRLTVL.

This chain uses TRBV5-4 with TRBJ1-2; 11 bases are a match to TRBD1. The CDR3 contains 17 residues. J lost 4 bases, V lost 4 bases, and 12 bases had no gene match. Germline-derived CDR1 and CDR2 are SGHNT and YYREEE (reference sequence). DNA for the CDR3: TGTGCCAGCAGCCTCGGACAGGGGGCGGGTTTGGTCTATGGCTACACCTTC. It yields the protein CASSLGQGAGLVYGYTF.

This clone was detected only once. This chain connects TRBV9 to TRBJ1-2; 9 bases line up with TRBD1. The CDR3 totals 15 residues. Trimming took 2 bases from V and 0 from J; bases not matched to a gene: 2. Germline V gene sequence: CDR1 SGDLS, CDR2 YYNGEE. CDR3 loop: CASSVRQGANYGYTF. The CDR3 DNA sequence: TGTGCCAGCAGCGTTAGACAGGGGGCTAACTATGGCTACACCTTC.

The chain uses TRBV5-4 and TRBJ2-3, with 10 positions matching TRBD2. The germline CDR1 and CDR2 sequences are SGHNT and YYREEE (reference sequence). Trimming took 0 bases from V and 4 from J; bases not matched to a gene: 5. The CDR3 sequence is 16 residues long. In nucleotides, the CDR3 is TGTGCCAGCAGCTTGGGAGCGGGAGGGCCGCCAGATACGCAGTATTTT. It is translated as CASSLGAGGPPDTQYF.

The V and J genes are TRBV5-6 and TRBJ1-4, with a tentative D call TRBD1 (6 bases). V shed 6 bases and J shed 1 base, with 13 bases lying between them. Germline CDR1 and CDR2: SGHDT and YYEEEE. CDR3 length equals 15 residues. The CDR3 nucleotides are TGTGCCAGCACCCACACAGGGATAACTAATGAAAAACTGTTTTTT. Translated, it gives CASTHTGITNEKLFF.

This chain links TRBV13 with TRBJ1-2; TRBD1 is a possible D gene (5 bases). Germline loops: CDR1 PRHDT, CDR2 FYEKMQ (reference sequence). Trimming cost V 0 bases and J 2 bases, with 10 bases left between them. This CDR3 contains 15 residues. The CDR3 nucleotides are TGTGCCAGCAGCTTAGGCCGCGGGGCCAACTATGGCTACACCTTC. Encoded protein: CASSLGRGANYGYTF.

V is TRBV11-3 and J is TRBJ1-1; D uncertain. Per the germline V gene, CDR1 is SGHNT and CDR2 is YENEEA. V lost 0 bases and J lost 5, with 19 bases in between. This CDR3 region has 17 residues. The CDR3: CASSLDKWFQKETEAFF. CDR3 DNA sequence: TGTGCCAGCAGCTTAGATAAGTGGTTCCAGAAGGAGACTGAAGCTTTCTTT.

The chain has TRBV7-2 and TRBJ2-3; 11 positions match TRBD2. Germline V CDR1 and CDR2: SGHTA, FQGNSA. Trimming cost V 2 bases and J 9 bases; bases outside gene matches: 16. This CDR3 comprises 18 residues. DNA of the CDR3: TGTGCCAGCAGCTTACTAGCGGGAGGCGGCCCATATCGTGTGACGCAGTATTTT. Translation: CASSLLAGGGPYRVTQYF.

The V call is TRBV5-6, the J call TRBJ2-3; 11 nucleotides line up with TRBD2. CDR1 and CDR2 (germline): SGHDT, YYEEEE. With 4 bases clipped from V and 2 bases from J, the junction kept 12 bases outside the gene matches. The CDR3 contains 18 residues. The CDR3 DNA sequence: TGTGCCAGCAGCGCCTATAGCGGGAGGGCCACTATCACAGATACGCAGTATTTT. Protein: CASSAYSGRATITDTQYF.

This CDR3 is CAISGTGSTDTQYF. CDR3 nucleotide sequence: TGTGCCATCAGTGGGACAGGGAGCACAGATACGCAGTATTTT. The rearrangement links TRBV10-3 to TRBJ2-3, with 8 bases matching TRBD1. J was trimmed by 0 bases and V by 4 bases; bases with no gene match: 0. Germline CDR1 ENHRY, CDR2 SYGVKD. The CDR3 sequence is 14 residues long.

The chain recombines TRBV6-5 with TRBJ1-2; TRBD1 matches 8 bases. The CDR3 totals 14 residues. V lost 5 bases and J lost 6; bases outside the gene matches: 8. From germline, CDR1 is MNHEY and CDR2 SVGAGI. The CDR3 DNA reads as TGTGCCAGCAGTACCCGGACAGGGAGGAATGGCTACACCTTC. Its protein is CASSTRTGRNGYTF.

V usage is TRBV4-1 and J usage is TRBJ2-3, with 9 bases lining up with TRBD2. This CDR3 is built from 17 residues. Germline V gene lookup returns CDR1 MGHRA and CDR2 YSYEKL. V was pared by 0 bases and J by 3 bases, with 7 bases of the junction left unmatched. The CDR3, as DNA: TGCGCCAGCAGCCAAGACCCCTTAGCGGGAGCGACAGATACGCAGTATTTT. This translates into CASSQDPLAGATDTQYF.

Regarding this clone: Other nucleotide sequences from this sample produce the same CDR3. The chain has TRBV6-5 and TRBJ2-3; D may be TRBD2 (5 bases). The CDR3 runs to 13 residues. V lost 4 bases, J lost 2 bases, and 7 bases lay in between. The germline V gene encodes CDR1 MNHEY and CDR2 SVGAGI. The CDR3 nucleotides are TGTGCCAGCAGTTCGGGGTTCACAGATACGCAGTATTTT. Protein product: CASSSGFTDTQYF.

Remarks on this clone: This same CDR3 is encoded by further DNA sequences in the sample. The DNA of the CDR3 is TGTGCTAGTGGCTTCCTACAGGGGGCAAACACCGGGGAGCTGTTTTTT. Protein: CASGFLQGANTGELFF. The rearrangement uses TRBV12-5 and TRBJ2-2; 9 bases line up with TRBD1. The CDR3 contains 16 residues. J was trimmed by 2 bases and V by 6 bases; bases with no gene match: 7. Germline values: CDR1 LGHNT, CDR2 FRNRAP.

There are a few counts of this clone. The chain uses TRBV7-2 and TRBJ2-1; 7 bases line up with TRBD2. J was trimmed by 4 bases and V by 1 base; bases with no gene match: 4. The CDR3 runs 15 residues. The germline V gene encodes CDR1 SGHTA and CDR2 FQGNSA. This chain's CDR3 is CASSLVPSGYNEQFF. The CDR3 nucleotides are TGTGCCAGCAGCTTAGTTCCTAGCGGATACAATGAGCAGTTCTTC.

This clone was observed once. The germline gene is not matched at one end of the junction; a read error may be the cause. The chain links TRBV7-9 to TRBJ1-1; D is unclear. The CDR3 runs 13 residues. CDR1 SEHNR and CDR2 FQNEAQ come from the germline V gene (reference sequence). The CDR3 coding sequence is TGTTCCAGCAGCCCGGCGCGGGACACTGAAGCTTTCTTT. This codes for CSSSPARDTEAFF.

The V gene is TRBV6-5, the J gene TRBJ1-1, with D possibly being TRBD1 (5 bases). Trimming removed 6 bases from V and 3 bases from J, with 14 bases in between. There are 14 residues in the CDR3. The germline V gene has CDR1 MNHEY and CDR2 SVGAGI. CDR3 sequence (DNA): TGTGCCAGCAGCCGACAGAGATTGGACACTGAAGCTTTCTTT. As protein: CASSRQRLDTEAFF.

The chain links TRBV7-9 to TRBJ2-3; no clear D. CDR1 is SEHNR and CDR2 is FQNEAQ in the germline V gene (reference sequence). The CDR3 runs 14 residues. Trimming took 1 base from V and 0 from J, leaving 5 bases between them. The chain's CDR3 is CASSLGDSTDTQYF. In DNA, the CDR3 is TGTGCCAGCAGCTTAGGAGATAGCACAGATACGCAGTATTTT. The full variable domain, in which reference TRBV7-9 and TRBJ2-3 provide the parts outside the CDR3, is DTGVSQNPRHKITKRGQNVTFRCDPISEHNRLYWYRQTLGQGPEFLTYFQNEAQLEKSRLLSDRFSAERPKGSFSTLEIQRTEQGDSAMYLCASSLGDSTDTQYFGPGTRLTVL.

This clone was recorded a few times. For the CDR3, the DNA is TGCAGCGTTGATCGGGACGGGGAGCTGTTTTTT. It yields the protein CSVDRDGELFF. The V gene is TRBV29-1, the J gene TRBJ2-2; the D gene is possibly TRBD2 (5 bases). The CDR3 has 11 amino acids. Trimming took off 3 bases at V and 7 bases at J, with 6 bases between the two ends. The germline gives CDR1 SQVTM, CDR2 ANQGSEA.

V and J are TRBV5-1 and TRBJ2-5; 11 positions match TRBD2. There are 15 residues in the CDR3. CDR1 is SGHRS, CDR2 YFSETQ, per germline. Trimming took 5 bases from V and 2 from J; bases not matched to a gene: 5. The CDR3 is CASSRGLADQETQYF. The CDR3 nucleotides read TGCGCCAGCAGTCGGGGACTAGCGGATCAAGAGACCCAGTACTTC.

V is TRBV7-2 and J is TRBJ1-2, with D perhaps matching TRBD1 (6 bases). The CDR3 covers 13 residues. Deletions cut 4 bases from V and 8 bases from J, with 14 bases between. Germline V gene lookup returns CDR1 SGHTA and CDR2 FQGNSA. CDR3 loop: CASSSNGGLGYTF. The CDR3 DNA follows: TGTGCCAGCAGCTCAAATGGGGGCTTGGGCTACACCTTC. The full variable domain, its missing parts supplied by reference TRBV7-2 and TRBJ1-2, is GAGVSQSPSNKVTEKGKDVELRCDPISGHTALYWYRQSLGQGLEFLIYFQGNSAPDKSGLPSDRFSAERTGGSVSTLTIQRTQQEDSAVYLCASSSNGGLGYTFGSGTRLTVV.

This clone has just one count. The V call is TRBV28, the J call TRBJ1-5; 7 positions agree with TRBD1. V lost 7 bases and J lost 1; bases outside the gene matches: 13. Germline lookup yields CDR1 MDHEN and CDR2 SYDVKM. CDR3 length: 17 residues. The CDR3 region has the DNA TGTGCCAGCAATCCGGCAGGGGGTTGGGGGAGCAATCAGCCCCAGCATTTT. The encoded protein is CASNPAGGWGSNQPQHF.

Only a few counts were recorded for this clone. CDR3 region: CAISQQGNTEAFF. In DNA, the CDR3 is TGTGCCATCAGCCAACAGGGGAACACTGAAGCTTTCTTT. The V and J genes are TRBV10-3 and TRBJ1-1; a possible D gene is TRBD1 (6 bases). Trimming took off 6 bases at V and 1 base at J, with 9 bases between the two ends. Germline assignment: CDR1 ENHRY and CDR2 SYGVKD. The CDR3 covers 13 residues.

V and J are TRBV7-2 and TRBJ2-7; possibly TRBD2 for D (6 bases). The V gene lost 1 base and the J gene lost 4 bases, with 11 bases spanning the gap. CDR3 length: 14 amino acids. Germline CDR1 is SGHTA and CDR2 is FQGNSA. The CDR3 coding sequence is TGTGCCAGCAGCTTAGTCGGGGGTCGGTACGAGCAGTACTTC. Protein product: CASSLVGGRYEQYF.